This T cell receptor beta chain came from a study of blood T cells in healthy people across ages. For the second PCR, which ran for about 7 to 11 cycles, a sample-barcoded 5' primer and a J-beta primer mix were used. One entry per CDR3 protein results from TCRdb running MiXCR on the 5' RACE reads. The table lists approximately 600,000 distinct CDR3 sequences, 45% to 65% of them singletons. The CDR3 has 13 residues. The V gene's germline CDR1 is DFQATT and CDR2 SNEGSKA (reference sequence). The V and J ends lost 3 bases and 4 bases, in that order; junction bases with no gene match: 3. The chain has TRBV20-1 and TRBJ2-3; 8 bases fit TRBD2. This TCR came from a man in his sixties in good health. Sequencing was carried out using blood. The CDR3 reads CSARAGGADTQYF. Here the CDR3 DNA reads TGCAGTGCTAGGGCGGGGGGTGCAGATACGCAGTATTTT.